This T cell receptor beta chain emerged from a study of T-cell memory formation after mild COVID-19. cDNA libraries for TCR alpha and TCR beta, carrying sample barcodes and UMIs, came from 5'RACE with constant-segment primers. TCRdb ran MiXCR on the 5' RACE reads and lists one entry per CDR3 protein. The sample has 110,000 to 150,000 distinct CDR3 sequences; more than 13% are singletons. General study findings and limits: Shrinking CD4+ clones were chiefly CM and EM; CD8+ ones were chiefly EMRA.

The CDR3 totals 12 residues. V was trimmed by 3 bases and J by 9 bases, leaving 6 bases between them. Germline V lookup: CDR1 MDHEN, CDR2 SYDVKM. Comment on this clonotype: Its target is unknown.

This chain uses TRBV28 with TRBJ1-6; D unresolved. Sequencing was performed on PBMCs or a T cell subset sorted from them (not recorded which). The source is an adult woman who had mild COVID-19 (a few samples of this study predate the infection). Cell type and time point are not known. Written as DNA, the CDR3 is TGTGCCAGCAGTTTCGCCGGTTCACCCCTCCACTTT. Protein sequence: CASSFAGSPLHF.